Listed below are T cell receptor beta chains from one sample, sequenced in a study of T cell responses to AZD1222 COVID-19 vaccine. Libraries were prepared by immunoSEQ multiplex PCR; TCRdb keeps only in-frame clonotypes and omits some of them. The data contain approximately 90,000 clones, under 95% of them seen just once; the ten biggest clones take up about 3%. Specimen: peripheral blood, collected on day 0 of AZD1222 vaccination. Every receptor here comes from an adult in good health. The CDR3 runs from the conserved cysteine through the conserved F or W. The D gene is left open where the match is weak. Clone size is shown for a subset of rows, as once, few, many or a class of expanded clone.

TRBV19	TRBJ1-5	TRBD1	NA	TGTGCCAGTAGTAACGGACAGGGGTCGGAGCCCCAGCATTTT	CASSNGQGSEPQHF
TRBV27	TRBJ1-1	NA	NA	TGTGCCAGCAGTTCGCGAAACAGGGCCGCTGAAGCTTTCTTT	CASSSRNRAAEAFF
TRBV18	TRBJ1-1	NA	NA	TGTGCCAGCTCCCTTCACCGGGGTTTTGCAGGAGGGGGTGAAGCTTTCTTT	CASSLHRGFAGGGEAFF
TRBV4-1	TRBJ2-6	TRBD2	NA	TGCGCCAGCAGCCTCAATCTAGCGGGGGGTAGCTCTGGGGCCAACGTCCTGACTTTC	CASSLNLAGGSSGANVLTF
TRBV6-5	TRBJ2-3	NA	NA	TGTGCCAGCAGACCTAGCGATGGCACAGATACGCAGTATTTT	CASRPSDGTDTQYF
TRBV5-6	TRBJ2-7	NA	NA	TGTGCCAGCAGCCCAGGACCGTCCTACGAGCAGTACTTC	CASSPGPSYEQYF
TRBV6-4	TRBJ1-4	NA	NA	TGTGCCAGCCGTTGGACGGGGCTTAAAGAAAAACTGTTTTTT	CASRWTGLKEKLFF
TRBV6-5	TRBJ1-1	NA	NA	TGTGCCAGCAGGTTGGCGTCGGCTAACACTGAAGCTTTCTTT	CASRLASANTEAFF
TRBV4-1	TRBJ1-5	TRBD1	NA	TGCGCCAGCAGGTCCGGGACAGGGTCGTATAGCAATCAGCCCCAGCATTTT	CASRSGTGSYSNQPQHF
TRBV7-9	TRBJ2-7	NA	NA	TGTGCCAGCAGCTTGACCACAGGGATAAGTTCCTACGAGCAGTACTTC	CASSLTTGISSYEQYF
TRBV5-6	TRBJ2-7	NA	NA	TGTGCCAGCAGCTTAGGACAGAATTACGAGCAGTACTTC	CASSLGQNYEQYF
TRBV27	TRBJ2-7	TRBD2	few	TGTGCCAGCAGCTTTACCTTCGGCAGGGCGGGGGGCTACGAGCAGTACTTC	CASSFTFGRAGGYEQYF
TRBV9	TRBJ1-4	NA	NA	TGTGCCAGCAGCGAGCGAGGGTCAACTAATGAAAAACTGTTTTTT	CASSERGSTNEKLFF
TRBV9	TRBJ2-1	TRBD2	once	TGTGCCAGCAGCGTTAGCGGGAGGGCCGACAATGAGCAGTTCTTC	CASSVSGRADNEQFF
TRBV20-1	TRBJ2-1	NA	NA	TGCAGTGCTACTCAGGGTCGCGAGCAGTTCTTC	CSATQGREQFF
TRBV29-1	TRBJ2-3	NA	NA	TGCAGCGTTGAGCCCCAGGTCACAGATACGCAGTATTTT	CSVEPQVTDTQYF
TRBV15	TRBJ1-1	NA	NA	TGTGCCACCAGCAGACCCGGGACCCGGAACACTGAAGCTTTCTTT	CATSRPGTRNTEAFF
TRBV5-1	TRBJ2-1	NA	NA	TGCGCCAGCAGCCTGGGGCTTTTCGGGGCGAACAATGAGCAGTTCTTC	CASSLGLFGANNEQFF
TRBV18	TRBJ1-2	TRBD1	few	TGTGCCAGCTCACCAGACCACGGGACAGCTAATTTGGGCTACACCTTC	CASSPDHGTANLGYTF
TRBV4-1	TRBJ1-2	NA	NA	TGCGCCAGCAGCCAATCCCCGACAGTTGTTCTTAACTATGGCTACACCTTC	CASSQSPTVVLNYGYTF
TRBV18	TRBJ2-7	TRBD1	NA	TGTGCCAGCTCACCAGGGACAGGGAGCTACGAGCAGTACTTC	CASSPGTGSYEQYF
TRBV5-1	TRBJ1-1	NA	NA	TGCGCCAGCAGCTTGGAAGGACACCTGAACACTGAAGCTTTCTTT	CASSLEGHLNTEAFF
TRBV9	TRBJ2-3	TRBD2	NA	TGTGCCAGCAGCGATCGGGGGGGCCGAGGAGATACGCAGTATTTT	CASSDRGGRGDTQYF
TRBV6-5	TRBJ1-6	NA	NA	TGTCTCACCGACAGAGCAAATAATTCACCCCTCCACTTT	CLTDRANNSPLHF
TRBV7-9	TRBJ2-3	NA	NA	TGTGCCAGCAGCTTCGAAGGCACCAAGGTGGATACGCAGTATTTT	CASSFEGTKVDTQYF
TRBV29-1	TRBJ2-5	NA	NA	TGCAGCGTTAGTCTTCTGCTATTGGAGACCCAGTACTTC	CSVSLLLLETQYF
TRBV2	TRBJ1-5	NA	NA	TGTGCCAGCAGTGACAGGGTGGCCAATCAGCCCCAGCATTTT	CASSDRVANQPQHF
TRBV15	TRBJ2-2	NA	NA	TGTGCCACCAGCCCGAGGGGTGGGGAGCTGTTTTTT	CATSPRGGELFF